Following are 31 T cell receptor beta chains from one sample sequenced in a study of T cells in Graves' hyperthyroidism and ophthalmopathy. RNA transcripts yielded amplified TCR beta CDR3 regions. TCR CDR3 underwent first-round RT-PCR with the HTBI primer set. TCRdb reprocessed the multiplex PCR reads with MiXCR, giving one entry per CDR3 protein. Seen here are roughly 650,000 distinct CDR3 sequences, 16% observed once, and the top ten hold roughly 3.4%. Sequenced sample: blood. These TCRs come from a woman aged 40 to 50 with Graves' ophthalmopathy.

The J gene is TRBJ1-5, the V gene TRBV28, with D unclear. The CDR3 sequence is 15 residues long. V lost 3 bases and J lost 0, with 9 bases in between. Per the germline V gene, CDR1 is MDHEN and CDR2 is SYDVKM. The CDR3 here is CASSFSGGSNQPQHF. The CDR3 bases are TGTGCCAGCAGTTTCTCAGGAGGTAGCAATCAGCCCCAGCATTTT.

This clonotype was detected ten times or more. In DNA, the CDR3 is TGCAGTGCTAGAGATCTGAGGGAAAACTACAATGAGCAGTTCTTC. It encodes CSARDLRENYNEQFF. V and J are TRBV20-1 and TRBJ2-1; D is perhaps TRBD2 (5 bases). The V end was cut by 0 bases, the J end by 3 bases, with 12 bases between. The CDR3 length is 15 residues. The V gene's germline CDR1 is DFQATT and CDR2 SNEGSKA (reference sequence).

This chain links TRBV19 with TRBJ2-2; 11 nucleotides line up with TRBD2. This CDR3 region has 17 residues. The V and J ends lost 3 bases and 6 bases, in that order; junction bases with no gene match: 9. Looked up from germline, CDR1 is LNHDA and CDR2 is SQIVND (reference sequence). The CDR3 DNA reads as TGTGCCAGTAGTATCCGCCTAGCGGGGGGCGGCGCCGGGGAGCTGTTTTTT. Amino acids: CASSIRLAGGGAGELFF. Drawing the rest from reference TRBV19 and TRBJ2-2, the complete variable domain is DGGITQSPKYLFRKEGQNVTLSCEQNLNHDAMYWYRQDPGQGLRLIYYSQIVNDFQKGDIAEGYSVSREKKESFPLTVTSAQKNPTAFYLCASSIRLAGGGAGELFFGEGSRLTVL.

The table lists this clonotype with a few counts. The chain carries TRBV28 and TRBJ1-2; weak D call: TRBD1 (6 bases). Germline V lookup: CDR1 MDHEN, CDR2 SYDVKM. This CDR3 contains 15 residues. V was cut by 6 bases and J by 4 bases, with 18 bases left in between. CDR3 sequence reads: CASSRGQLSFYGYTF. DNA for the CDR3: TGTGCCAGCAGCCGAGGACAGCTCTCCTTCTATGGCTACACCTTC.

The chain employs TRBV4-1 and TRBJ2-7, with 16 bases fitting TRBD2. CDR1 and CDR2 from the germline V gene are MGHRA and YSYEKL. The CDR3 sequence is 17 residues long. With 4 bases clipped from V and 7 bases from J, the junction kept 10 bases outside the gene matches. CDR3 in DNA: TGCGCCAGCAGCCCAACACTGGGACTAGCGGGAGGGCTGGAGCAGTACTTC. It encodes CASSPTLGLAGGLEQYF.

This clonotype was detected only a few times. This chain joins TRBV9 and TRBJ2-2, with D possibly being TRBD2 (5 bases). The CDR3 has 15 amino acids. V gave up 0 bases and J gave up 1 base, with 7 bases separating them. Germline V gene sequence: CDR1 SGDLS, CDR2 YYNGEE. The CDR3 region is CASSVAGMNTGELFF. CDR3 bases: TGTGCCAGCAGCGTAGCGGGAATGAACACCGGGGAGCTGTTTTTT.

This clonotype has at least ten counts. The chain recombines TRBV20-1 with TRBJ2-3; D gene uncertain. Germline V gives CDR1 DFQATT, CDR2 SNEGSKA (reference sequence). This CDR3 is 11 amino acids long. Trimming removed 2 bases from V and 10 bases from J, with 10 bases in between. CDR3 residues: CSARPRSAQYF. The CDR3 DNA follows: TGCAGTGCTAGACCCAGGAGTGCGCAGTATTTT.

This clonotype was observed at least ten times. V is TRBV19 and J is TRBJ1-2; perhaps TRBD1 as D (5 bases). CDR1 LNHDA and CDR2 SQIVND come from the germline V gene (reference sequence). Trimming left V 3 bases short and J 2 bases short, with 13 bases between. The CDR3 sequence is 15 residues long. This CDR3 reads CASSISGTENYGYTF. The CDR3 nucleotides are TGTGCCAGTAGTATTAGCGGGACGGAAAACTATGGCTACACCTTC.

This clonotype was counted many times. V usage is TRBV27 and J usage is TRBJ2-7, with TRBD1 matching over 9 bases. This CDR3 region has 13 residues. Germline CDR1 reads MNHEY; CDR2 reads SMNVEV (reference sequence). Trimming at V came to 8 bases and at J to 2 bases, leaving 4 bases not matched to a gene. Here the CDR3 reads CASSGTGTYEQYF. The CDR3 nucleotides read TGTGCCAGCTCTGGGACAGGGACCTACGAGCAGTACTTC.

The chain has TRBV5-5 and TRBJ1-2; weak D call: TRBD1 (5 bases). Trimming pared 0 bases from V and 4 bases from J, leaving 13 bases between. The CDR3 runs 15 residues. Germline values: CDR1 SGHKS, CDR2 YYEKEE (reference sequence). In DNA form, the CDR3 reads TGTGCCAGCAGCTTGGAAGGATGGGGGGGCTATGGCTACACCTTC. It yields the protein CASSLEGWGGYGYTF.

This clonotype was seen only a few times. The chain carries TRBV3-1 and TRBJ1-6, with a weak D call TRBD1 (5 bases). Between the trimmed V and J ends, which lost 3 bases and 9 bases, there was a span of 12 bases. Germline-derived CDR1 and CDR2 are LGHDT and YNNKEL (reference sequence). This CDR3 is built from 14 residues. This chain's CDR3 is CASSHGGLLSPLHF. The CDR3 DNA reads as TGTGCCAGCAGCCACGGGGGTCTGCTTTCACCCCTCCACTTT.

This clonotype was seen many times. The chain carries TRBV11-2 and TRBJ2-7; the D call may be TRBD1 or TRBD2 (5 bases each). In germline, CDR1 is SGHAT, CDR2 FQNNGV. The length of the CDR3 is 14 residues. V was pared by 1 base and J by 6 bases, with 13 bases between. DNA of the CDR3: TGTGCCAGCAGCTTAGCCCACCGGGGCAGCGAGCAGTACTTC. Translated: CASSLAHRGSEQYF.

The V and J genes are TRBV13 and TRBJ2-4; TRBD2 aligns across 7 bases. Germline loops: CDR1 PRHDT, CDR2 FYEKMQ (reference sequence). There are 13 residues in the CDR3. Trimming at V came to 2 bases and at J to 8 bases, leaving 3 bases not matched to a gene. CDR3 sequence reads: CASSLQRGDIQYF. The CDR3, as DNA: TGTGCCAGCAGCTTACAGCGGGGCGACATTCAGTACTTC.

Comments on this clonotype: Because it lacks the conserved phenylalanine or tryptophan at the end, this CDR3 is likely a read error. The CDR3 nucleotides read TGTGCCAGCTCCGAACAAGGTAGCACTGAAGCTTTCCTT. Residues: CASSEQGSTEAFL. This rearrangement joins TRBV6-1 to TRBJ1-1; D is unresolved. Germline CDR1 reads MNHNS; CDR2 reads SASEGT. V lost 8 bases, J lost 4 bases, and 14 bases lay in between. The CDR3 runs to 13 residues.

This clonotype appeared many times. The chain uses TRBV12-3 or TRBV12-4 and TRBJ1-4; unclear D gene. Trimming pared 3 bases from V and 7 bases from J, leaving 9 bases between. The CDR3 contains 13 residues. CDR3 nucleotide sequence: TGTGCCAGCAGTTTCATCCTTAGTGAAAAACTGTTTTTT. Translation: CASSFILSEKLFF.

This clonotype was recorded at least ten times. The chain joins TRBV18 to TRBJ1-1; D is unresolved. Trimming pared 6 bases from V and 2 bases from J, leaving 7 bases between. Germline lookup yields CDR1 KGHSH and CDR2 LQKENI. CDR3 length: 12 amino acids. CDR3 amino acids: CASSTFNTEAFF. The DNA for the CDR3 is TGTGCCAGCTCGACCTTTAACACTGAAGCTTTCTTT.

This clonotype was detected many times. The V call is TRBV20-1, the J call TRBJ1-5; the match to TRBD1 covers 8 bases. This CDR3 has 19 amino acids. J gave up 3 bases and V 1 base, and 17 bases lay outside the gene matches. Germline CDR1 DFQATT, CDR2 SNEGSKA (reference sequence). The CDR3 here is CSARASTGAEFPSNQPQHF. The CDR3 DNA is TGCAGTGCTAGAGCCTCGACAGGGGCCGAATTCCCATCCAATCAGCCCCAGCATTTT.

This clonotype showed up many times. The rearrangement joins TRBV7-8 to TRBJ2-7; tentative D call: TRBD1 (6 bases). V was shortened by 4 bases and J by 4 bases, with 17 bases between the two germline ends. Per the germline V gene, CDR1 is SGHVS and CDR2 is FQNEAQ. The CDR3 runs 15 residues. The CDR3 spells CASSSNPDRRYEQYF. DNA for the CDR3: TGTGCCAGCAGCTCCAATCCCGACAGGAGATACGAGCAGTACTTC.

This clonotype showed up many times. V gene TRBV18 combines with J gene TRBJ2-7; a possible D gene is TRBD2 (6 bases). The V end was cut by 8 bases, the J end by 0 bases, with 14 bases between. The CDR3 spans 14 residues. Germline CDR1 KGHSH, CDR2 LQKENI. The CDR3 sequence is CASSPGGASYEQYF. In nucleotides, the CDR3 is TGTGCCAGCAGTCCCGGCGGGGCCTCCTACGAGCAGTACTTC.

The chain links TRBV9 to TRBJ2-3; unclear D gene. Germline CDR1 SGDLS, CDR2 YYNGEE. V dropped 0 bases and J dropped 4 bases, with 12 bases sitting between them. This CDR3 spans 15 amino acids. The CDR3 DNA sequence: TGTGCCAGCAGCGTAGGGGTGGGGTACCCAGATACGCAGTATTTT. Protein: CASSVGVGYPDTQYF.

This clonotype was seen a handful of times. This rearrangement joins TRBV18 to TRBJ2-2; D is undetermined. CDR1 is KGHSH, CDR2 LQKENI, per germline. Trimming shortened V by 2 bases and J by 6 bases, and 7 bases separated the two germline ends. CDR3 length: 13 residues. The CDR3 loop reads CASSPFTPGELFF. Here the CDR3 DNA reads TGTGCCAGCTCACCATTTACTCCCGGGGAGCTGTTTTTT.

This chain connects TRBV2 to TRBJ1-4; no definite D call. Germline CDR1 is SNHLY and CDR2 is FYNNEI. With 6 bases removed from V and 7 bases from J, the gap between germline ends came to 15 bases. CDR3 length equals 14 residues. The CDR3 DNA reads as TGTGCCAGCAGCGACGGAGGGAGTGGTGAAAAACTGTTTTTT. Its protein is CASSDGGSGEKLFF.

This clonotype has ten or more counts. The J gene is TRBJ2-3, the V gene TRBV5-1; D is possibly TRBD1 (6 bases). Germline assignment: CDR1 SGHRS and CDR2 YFSETQ. The CDR3 has 14 amino acids. Trimming left V 3 bases short and J 0 bases short, with 8 bases between. CDR3 sequence reads: CASSSGASTDTQYF. Written as DNA, the CDR3 is TGCGCCAGCAGCTCAGGGGCTAGCACAGATACGCAGTATTTT.

This clonotype was observed a handful of times. This chain uses TRBV4-1 with TRBJ2-7; no clear D gene. CDR3 length equals 14 residues. CDR1 and CDR2 (germline): MGHRA, YSYEKL. The V gene lost 1 base and the J gene lost 1 base, with 8 bases spanning the gap. The CDR3 DNA reads as TGCGCCAGCAGCCAAGGGACGGATTCCTACGAGCAGTACTTC. Its protein is CASSQGTDSYEQYF.

This clonotype was detected many times. The rearrangement joins TRBV11-2 to TRBJ1-1; TRBD1 aligns across 8 bases. J gave up 11 bases and V 1 base, and 9 bases lay outside the gene matches. Germline V gives CDR1 SGHAT, CDR2 FQNNGV. This CDR3 has 14 amino acids. CDR3 nucleotides: TGTGCCAGCAGCTTAGCAGGGGGCGCATTTGCGGCTTTCTTT. Protein: CASSLAGGAFAAFF. Full variable domain (missing parts from reference TRBV11-2 and TRBJ1-1): EAGVAQSPRYKIIEKRQSVAFWCNPISGHATLYWYQQILGQGPKLLIQFQNNGVVDDSQLPKDRFSAERLKGVDSTLKIQPAKLEDSAVYLCASSLAGGAFAAFFGQGTRLTVV.

This clonotype came up many times. The chain links TRBV20-1 to TRBJ2-1, with 13 bases identical to TRBD2. V dropped 6 bases and J dropped 3; count of bases not matched to a gene: 8. Germline V gene sequence: CDR1 DFQATT, CDR2 SNEGSKA (reference sequence). This CDR3 is built from 16 residues. CDR3 bases: TGCAGTGCCTGGACTAGCGGGGGCCAAGACTACAATGAGCAGTTCTTC. Translation: CSAWTSGGQDYNEQFF.

In its sample, this clonotype was seen many times. The chain carries TRBV7-8 and TRBJ2-7; tentative D call: TRBD1 (6 bases). CDR3 size: 15 residues. Trimming took 4 bases from V and 2 from J, leaving 15 bases between them. CDR1 SGHVS and CDR2 FQNEAQ come from the germline V gene. The DNA for the CDR3 is TGTGCCAGCAGCTCGGGACACCAATTACCCTACGAGCAGTACTTC. It translates to CASSSGHQLPYEQYF.

This clonotype has a handful of counts. The chain is built from TRBV20-1 and TRBJ1-1, with 12 bases lining up with TRBD1. The CDR3 is 15 amino acids. The J segment lost 7 bases and the V segment lost 1 base, leaving 7 bases of the junction unmatched. Germline V gives CDR1 DFQATT, CDR2 SNEGSKA (reference sequence). CDR3 in amino acids: CSARVPGQGAREAFF. As DNA, the CDR3 is TGCAGTGCTAGAGTCCCGGGACAGGGGGCTCGTGAAGCTTTCTTT.

V is TRBV18 and J is TRBJ2-6; a weak D match, TRBD1 (6 bases). With 3 bases removed from V and 0 bases from J, the gap between germline ends came to 15 bases. This CDR3 has 18 residues. The germline V gene encodes CDR1 KGHSH and CDR2 LQKENI. In DNA, the CDR3 is TGTGCCAGCTCACCCCGGACAGCCGCCTTCTCTGGGGCCAACGTCCTGACTTTC. It specifies CASSPRTAAFSGANVLTF.

The rearrangement joins TRBV6-1 to TRBJ2-4; D might be TRBD2 (6 bases). The CDR3 loop spans 15 amino acids. The germline gives CDR1 MNHNS, CDR2 SASEGT. The germline V and J ends were trimmed by 7 bases and 1 base, with 14 bases remaining between them. The CDR3 spells CASILGGSAKNIQYF. CDR3 nucleotide sequence: TGTGCCAGCATCCTGGGGGGTTCGGCCAAAAACATTCAGTACTTC.

This clonotype showed up many times. V gene TRBV29-1 combines with J gene TRBJ1-5; D is unresolved. V shed 6 bases and J shed 0 bases, with 6 bases lying between them. This CDR3 has 12 amino acids. Germline V gene lookup returns CDR1 SQVTM and CDR2 ANQGSEA. The DNA for the CDR3 is TGCAGCGTAGCAAATAGCAATCAGCCCCAGCATTTT. This codes for CSVANSNQPQHF.